Following are 10 T cell receptor beta chains from one sample sequenced in a study of blood T cells in healthy people across ages. A second PCR of about 7 to 12 cycles used a sample-barcoded 5' primer and a J-beta primer mix. TCRdb recomputed calls from the 5' RACE reads with MiXCR, one row per CDR3 protein. The table has around 1,800,000 distinct CDR3 sequences, about 39% seen once. The sequenced sample was blood. Receptors originate from a human donor in good health.

V gene TRBV12-3 or TRBV12-4 combines with J gene TRBJ2-7, with TRBD2 identical over 10 bases. The CDR3 is made up of 19 amino acids. Unmatched junction bases numbered 13, after V lost 0 bases and J lost 2 bases. The CDR3: CASSLAYRMESGGAYEQYF. The CDR3 DNA is TGTGCCAGCAGTTTAGCGTATCGTATGGAGAGCGGGGGGGCCTACGAGCAGTACTTC.

This chain joins TRBV12-3 or TRBV12-4 and TRBJ1-1, with D hard to call. V dropped 6 bases and J dropped 1 base, with 12 bases sitting between them. The CDR3 spans 14 residues. This chain's CDR3 is CASSQTRWNTEAFF. In nucleotides, the CDR3 is TGTGCCAGCAGCCAAACCCGGTGGAACACTGAAGCTTTCTTT.

A few counts support this clonotype. The J gene is TRBJ2-7, the V gene TRBV7-2; TRBD1 matches at 8 bases. CDR1 is SGHTA and CDR2 is FQGNSA in the germline V gene. The ends lost 5 bases at V and 4 bases at J; junction bases unmatched: 7. This CDR3 contains 14 residues. The CDR3 region has the DNA TGTGCCAGCAGCACGGACAGGGCGTCTTACGAGCAGTACTTC. Its protein is CASSTDRASYEQYF.

The rearrangement uses TRBV27 and TRBJ2-3; 12 bases are a match to TRBD2. The CDR3 consists of 16 residues. In germline, CDR1 is MNHEY, CDR2 SMNVEV (reference sequence). V gave up 6 bases and J gave up 1 base; unmatched junction bases: 5. CDR3 protein: CASSTSGGRGTDTQYF. CDR3 in DNA: TGTGCCAGCAGCACTAGCGGGGGGAGAGGCACAGATACGCAGTATTTT.

This clonotype came up a few times. The chain recombines TRBV20-1 with TRBJ2-3, with 7 bases fitting TRBD2. Germline trimming cut 6 bases from V and 4 bases from J; bases unmatched to any gene: 16. Germline assignment: CDR1 DFQATT and CDR2 SNEGSKA (reference sequence). CDR3 length equals 16 residues. The chain's CDR3 is CSASGGGGPPPDTQYF. CDR3 DNA: TGCAGTGCGAGTGGCGGCGGGGGACCCCCCCCAGATACGCAGTATTTT.

A few counts support this clonotype. This chain links TRBV7-2 with TRBJ1-5; a possible D gene is TRBD1 (5 bases). Between the trimmed V and J ends, which lost 5 bases and 6 bases, there was a span of 14 bases. There are 14 residues in the CDR3. The germline CDR1 and CDR2 sequences are SGHTA and FQGNSA. The CDR3 nucleotides are TGTGCCAGCAGCGTTATATGGGGGGTTCAGCCCCAGCATTTT. It encodes CASSVIWGVQPQHF.

About this clonotype: Compared with germline, one end of the junction differs, possibly owing to a read error. V usage is TRBV3-1 and J usage is TRBJ1-4; D ambiguous. This CDR3 region has 15 residues. In germline, CDR1 is LGHDT, CDR2 YNNKEL (reference sequence). This chain's CDR3 is CASSQLHATNEKPFF. CDR3 sequence (DNA): TGTGCCAGCAGCCAGCTTCATGCAACTAATGAAAAACCGTTTTTT.

The gene calls are TRBV11-2 and TRBJ2-3, with D possibly matching TRBD2 (5 bases). Germline lookup yields CDR1 SGHAT and CDR2 FQNNGV. The CDR3 is 13 amino acids. Trimming left V 5 bases short and J 8 bases short, with 14 bases between. DNA of the CDR3: TGTGCCAGCAGCCGGGAAGGGCACGGTACGCAGTATTTT. Translation gives CASSREGHGTQYF.

This chain connects TRBV7-2 to TRBJ2-4; TRBD1 might be the D (5 bases). The germline gives CDR1 SGHTA, CDR2 FQGNSA. Trimming removed 5 bases from V and 8 bases from J, with 16 bases in between. The CDR3 consists of 14 residues. As DNA, the CDR3 is TGTGCCAGCAGCCGCATGATGCAGGGTGACATTCAGTACTTC. This encodes CASSRMMQGDIQYF.

This clonotype was seen only a few times. V and J are TRBV12-3 or TRBV12-4 and TRBJ1-2, with D hard to call. With 3 bases removed from V and 7 bases from J, the gap between germline ends came to 15 bases. The CDR3 runs to 14 residues. In nucleotides, the CDR3 is TGTGCCAGCAGTTTGGCGTCGGGTCTTTTTGGCTACACCTTC. The encoded protein is CASSLASGLFGYTF.